The 8 T cell receptor beta chains in this list originate from one sample, sequenced in a study of identical twins. MiXCR, applied by TCRdb to the 5' RACE reads, yields one record per CDR3 protein. This sample has hundreds of thousands of distinct CDR3 sequences, with 7.5% found just once. This sample was also put to use in a study of yellow fever vaccine responses in identical twins.

Sequencing input: memory (CD45RO+) T cells sorted from blood. These receptors came from a woman between 18 and 29 years old in good health.

This clonotype appeared a few times. The rearrangement joins TRBV6-1 to TRBJ1-6; no clear D gene. V gave up 6 bases and J gave up 7 bases, with 13 bases separating them. The CDR3 has 14 amino acids. Germline lookup yields CDR1 MNHNS and CDR2 SASEGT. The CDR3 spells CASSRRFENSPLHF. Here the CDR3 DNA reads TGTGCCAGCAGCAGAAGATTCGAGAATTCACCCCTCCACTTT.

For the CDR3, the DNA is TGTGCCAGCACCACAGGAACAGGGACCCAACAAGAGACCCAGTACTTC. Its translation is CASTTGTGTQQETQYF. This sequence joins TRBV21-1 and TRBJ2-5; the D segment call TRBD1 is taken from the table without a DNA check. TRBV21-1 constitutes a pseudogene. The CDR3 sequence is 16 residues long.

J is TRBJ2-7 and V is TRBV10-2; 12 bases align to TRBD2. Germline loops: CDR1 WSHSY, CDR2 SAAADI. V lost 7 bases and J lost 5; bases outside the gene matches: 6. The CDR3 contains 14 residues. CDR3 amino acids: CASTWTSGTNEQYF. DNA of the CDR3: TGCGCCAGCACCTGGACTAGCGGGACAAACGAGCAGTACTTC.

This sequence joins TRBV7-8 and TRBJ2-1, with 14 bases that match TRBD2. Germline V CDR1 and CDR2: SGHVS, FQNEAQ. This CDR3 region has 16 residues. V lost 4 bases and J lost 14; bases outside the gene matches: 13. The CDR3 region is CASSSTPGLAGAAKFF. The CDR3, as DNA: TGTGCCAGCAGCTCAACCCCGGGACTAGCGGGAGCGGCTAAGTTCTTC.

This clonotype was found a few times. This chain links TRBV7-6 with TRBJ2-7; TRBD2 matches 12 bases. V was clipped by 2 bases and J by 7 bases; unmatched bases: 6. Germline-derived CDR1 and CDR2 are SGHVS and FNYEAQ. The CDR3 is 15 amino acids. CDR3 in amino acids: CASSLSVGTSGEQYF. In DNA, the CDR3 is TGTGCCAGCAGCTTAAGCGTCGGGACTAGCGGGGAGCAGTACTTC.

The chain uses TRBV18 and TRBJ1-1; D not resolved. Germline V gene lookup returns CDR1 KGHSH and CDR2 LQKENI. CDR3 length: 13 amino acids. V lost 1 base and J lost 1, with 4 bases in between. The CDR3 is CASSPLGNTEAFF. The CDR3 DNA follows: TGTGCCAGCTCACCACTAGGGAACACTGAAGCTTTCTTT.

This clonotype was detected ten times or more. V and J are TRBV27 and TRBJ1-5; 10 bases are shared with TRBD1. Unmatched junction bases numbered 3, after V lost 5 bases and J lost 5 bases. There are 14 residues in the CDR3. Looked up from germline, CDR1 is MNHEY and CDR2 is SMNVEV (reference sequence). The CDR3 nucleotides are TGTGCCAGCAGTAAAGGGACAGGGGATCAGCCCCAGCATTTT. It encodes CASSKGTGDQPQHF.

J is TRBJ2-7 and V is TRBV5-1; D is uncertain. The CDR3 covers 14 residues. Germline values: CDR1 SGHRS, CDR2 YFSETQ. The V and J ends lost 7 bases and 0 bases respectively, with 14 bases between them. The CDR3 bases are TGCGCCAGCGGAGCAAGGGCGGACTCCTACGAGCAGTACTTC. Translating it yields CASGARADSYEQYF.